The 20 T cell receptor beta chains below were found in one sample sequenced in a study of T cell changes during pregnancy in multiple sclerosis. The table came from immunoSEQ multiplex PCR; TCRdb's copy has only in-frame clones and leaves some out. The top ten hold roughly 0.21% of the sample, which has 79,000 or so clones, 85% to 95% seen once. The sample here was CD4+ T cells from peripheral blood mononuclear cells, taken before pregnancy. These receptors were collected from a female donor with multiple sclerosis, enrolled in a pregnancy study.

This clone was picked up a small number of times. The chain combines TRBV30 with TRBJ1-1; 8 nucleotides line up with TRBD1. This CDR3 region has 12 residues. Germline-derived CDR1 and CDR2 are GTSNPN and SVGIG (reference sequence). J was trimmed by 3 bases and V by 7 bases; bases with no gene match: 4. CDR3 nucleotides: TGTGCCTCGGTCAGGGGGCACACTGAAGCTTTCTTT. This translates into CASVRGHTEAFF.

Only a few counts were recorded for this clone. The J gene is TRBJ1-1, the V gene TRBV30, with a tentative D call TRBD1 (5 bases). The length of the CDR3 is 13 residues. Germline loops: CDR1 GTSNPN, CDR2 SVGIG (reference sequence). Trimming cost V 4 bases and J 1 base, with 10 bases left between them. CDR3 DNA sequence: TGTGCCTGGAAATACCAGGGGAACACTGAAGCTTTCTTT. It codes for CAWKYQGNTEAFF.

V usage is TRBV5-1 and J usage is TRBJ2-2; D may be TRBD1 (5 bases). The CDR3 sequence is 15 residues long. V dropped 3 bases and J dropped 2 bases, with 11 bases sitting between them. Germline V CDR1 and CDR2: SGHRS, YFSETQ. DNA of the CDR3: TGCGCCAGCAGCTCCCGGACATCTAACACCGGGGAGCTGTTTTTT. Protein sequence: CASSSRTSNTGELFF.

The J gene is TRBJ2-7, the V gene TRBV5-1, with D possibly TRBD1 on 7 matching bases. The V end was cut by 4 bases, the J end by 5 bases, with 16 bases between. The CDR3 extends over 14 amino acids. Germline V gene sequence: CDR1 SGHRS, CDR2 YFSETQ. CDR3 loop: CASSGGTVGDEQYF. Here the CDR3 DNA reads TGCGCCAGCAGCGGCGGGACAGTGGGAGACGAGCAGTACTTC.

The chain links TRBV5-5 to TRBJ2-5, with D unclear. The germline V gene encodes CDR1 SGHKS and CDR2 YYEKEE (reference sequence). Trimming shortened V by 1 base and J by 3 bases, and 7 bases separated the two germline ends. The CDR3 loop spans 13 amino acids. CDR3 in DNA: TGTGCCAGCAGCTTGAATCACAAAGAGACCCAGTACTTC. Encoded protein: CASSLNHKETQYF.

The chain's CDR3 is CASSPPGLAYEQYF. In DNA, the CDR3 is TGTGCCAGCAGTCCGCCTGGACTAGCTTACGAGCAGTACTTC. This chain joins TRBV28 and TRBJ2-7, with 8 bases matching TRBD2. The J segment lost 4 bases and the V segment lost 5 bases, leaving 7 bases of the junction unmatched. CDR1 is MDHEN and CDR2 is SYDVKM in the germline V gene. CDR3 length equals 14 residues.

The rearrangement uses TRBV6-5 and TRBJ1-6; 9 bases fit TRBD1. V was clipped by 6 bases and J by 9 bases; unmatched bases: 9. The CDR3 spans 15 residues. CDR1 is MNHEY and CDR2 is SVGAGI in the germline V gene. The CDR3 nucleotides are TGTGCCAGCAGGACCAAACAGGGGGCGGGTTCACCCCTCCACTTT. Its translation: CASRTKQGAGSPLHF.

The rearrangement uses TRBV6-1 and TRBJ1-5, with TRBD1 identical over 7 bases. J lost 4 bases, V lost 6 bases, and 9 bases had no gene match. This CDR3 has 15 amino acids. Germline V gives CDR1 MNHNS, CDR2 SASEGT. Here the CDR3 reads CASSGGTALNQPQHF. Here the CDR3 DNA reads TGTGCCAGCAGCGGAGGGACAGCACTGAATCAGCCCCAGCATTTT.

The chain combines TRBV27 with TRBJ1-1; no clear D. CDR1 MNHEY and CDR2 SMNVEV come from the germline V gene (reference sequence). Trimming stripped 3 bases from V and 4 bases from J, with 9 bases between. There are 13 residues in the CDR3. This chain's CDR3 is CASSFGMGTEAFF. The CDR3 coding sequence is TGTGCCAGCAGTTTCGGGATGGGCACTGAAGCTTTCTTT.

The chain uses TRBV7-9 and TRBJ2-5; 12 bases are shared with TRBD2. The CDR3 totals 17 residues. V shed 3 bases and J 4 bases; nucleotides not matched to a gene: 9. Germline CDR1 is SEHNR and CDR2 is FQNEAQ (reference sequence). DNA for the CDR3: TGTGCCAGCAGCTTGCTAGCGGGGGGGCAGGTTGCAGAGACCCAGTACTTC. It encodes CASSLLAGGQVAETQYF.

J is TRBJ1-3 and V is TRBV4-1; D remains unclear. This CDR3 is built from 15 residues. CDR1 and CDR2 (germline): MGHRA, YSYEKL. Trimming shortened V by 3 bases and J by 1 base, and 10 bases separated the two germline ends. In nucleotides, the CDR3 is TGCGCCAGCAGCCATCGCGGAAGATCTGGAAACACCATATATTTT. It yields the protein CASSHRGRSGNTIYF.

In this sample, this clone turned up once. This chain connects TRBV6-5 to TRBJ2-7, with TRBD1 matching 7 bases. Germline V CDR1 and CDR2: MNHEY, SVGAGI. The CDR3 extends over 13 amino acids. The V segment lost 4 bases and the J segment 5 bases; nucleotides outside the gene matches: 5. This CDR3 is CASSSTGNHEQYF. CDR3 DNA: TGTGCCAGCAGTTCGACAGGGAACCACGAGCAGTACTTC.

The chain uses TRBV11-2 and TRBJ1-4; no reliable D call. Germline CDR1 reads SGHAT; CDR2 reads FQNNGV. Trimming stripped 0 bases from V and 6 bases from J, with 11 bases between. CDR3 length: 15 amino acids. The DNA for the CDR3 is TGTGCCAGCAGCTTAGATCTGTATCTCCATGAAAAACTGTTTTTT. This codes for CASSLDLYLHEKLFF.

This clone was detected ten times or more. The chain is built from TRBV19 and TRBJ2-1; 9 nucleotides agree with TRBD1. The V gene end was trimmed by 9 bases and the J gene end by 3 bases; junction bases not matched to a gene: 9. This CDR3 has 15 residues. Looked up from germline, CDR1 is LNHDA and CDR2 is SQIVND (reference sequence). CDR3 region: CASTLPGQGYNEQFF. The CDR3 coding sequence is TGTGCCAGCACCCTCCCGGGACAGGGCTACAATGAGCAGTTCTTC. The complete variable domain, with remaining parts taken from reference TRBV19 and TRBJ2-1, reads DGGITQSPKYLFRKEGQNVTLSCEQNLNHDAMYWYRQDPGQGLRLIYYSQIVNDFQKGDIAEGYSVSREKKESFPLTVTSAQKNPTAFYLCASTLPGQGYNEQFFGPGTRLTVL.

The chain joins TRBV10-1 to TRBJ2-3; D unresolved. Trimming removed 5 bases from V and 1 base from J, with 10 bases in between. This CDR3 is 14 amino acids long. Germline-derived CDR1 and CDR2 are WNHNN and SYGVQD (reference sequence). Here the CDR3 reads CASSTGLGTDTQYF. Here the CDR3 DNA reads TGCGCCAGCAGTACCGGGTTAGGCACAGATACGCAGTATTTT.

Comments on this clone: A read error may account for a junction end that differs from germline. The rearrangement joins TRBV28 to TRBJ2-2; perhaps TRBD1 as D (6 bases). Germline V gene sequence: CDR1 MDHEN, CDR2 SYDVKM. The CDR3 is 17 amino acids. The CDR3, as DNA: TGTGCCAGCAGCTTATGGCCCCCTAGGGGGAGCACCGGGGAGCTGTTTTTT. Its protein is CASSLWPPRGSTGELFF.

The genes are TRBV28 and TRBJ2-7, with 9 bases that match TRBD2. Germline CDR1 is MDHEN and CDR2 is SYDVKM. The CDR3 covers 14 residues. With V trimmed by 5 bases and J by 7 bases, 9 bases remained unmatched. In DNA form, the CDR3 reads TGTGCCAGCAGTCCCCCGAGGCGGGGGGGGGAGCAGTACTTC. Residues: CASSPPRRGGEQYF.

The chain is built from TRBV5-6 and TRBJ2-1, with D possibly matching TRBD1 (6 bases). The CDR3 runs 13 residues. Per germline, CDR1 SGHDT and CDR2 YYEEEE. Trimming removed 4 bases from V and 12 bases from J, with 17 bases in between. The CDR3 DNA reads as TGTGCCAGCAGCCCGGACAGACCGGATGGGCAGTTCTTC. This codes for CASSPDRPDGQFF.

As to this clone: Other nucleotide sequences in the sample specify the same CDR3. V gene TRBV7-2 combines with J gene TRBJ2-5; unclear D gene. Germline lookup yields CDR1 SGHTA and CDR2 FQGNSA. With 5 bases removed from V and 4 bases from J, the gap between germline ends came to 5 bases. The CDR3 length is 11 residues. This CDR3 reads CASSPGETQYF. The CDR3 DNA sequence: TGTGCCAGCAGCCCCGGAGAGACCCAGTACTTC. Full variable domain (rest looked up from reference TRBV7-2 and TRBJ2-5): GAGVSQSPSNKVTEKGKDVELRCDPISGHTALYWYRQSLGQGLEFLIYFQGNSAPDKSGLPSDRFSAERTGGSVSTLTIQRTQQEDSAVYLCASSPGETQYFGPGTRLLVL.

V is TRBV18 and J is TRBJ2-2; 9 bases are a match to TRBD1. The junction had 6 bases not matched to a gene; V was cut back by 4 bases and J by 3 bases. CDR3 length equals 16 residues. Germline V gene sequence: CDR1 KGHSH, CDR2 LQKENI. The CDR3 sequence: CASSRNTGGDTGELFF. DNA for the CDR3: TGTGCCAGCTCACGCAATACAGGGGGCGACACCGGGGAGCTGTTTTTT. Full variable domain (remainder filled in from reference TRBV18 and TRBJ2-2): NAGVMQNPRHLVRRRGQEARLRCSPMKGHSHVYWYRQLPEEGLKFMVYLQKENIIDESGMPKERFSAEFPKEGPSILRIQQVVRGDSAAYFCASSRNTGGDTGELFFGEGSRLTVL.